This T cell receptor beta chain was found in a study of identical twins. The cDNA had a unique molecular identifier and a template-switch universal primer site. From the 5' RACE reads, TCRdb called clonotypes with MiXCR, one entry per CDR3 protein. The data hold around 680,000 distinct CDR3 sequences, with 8.6% observed a single time. This clonotype was detected a few times. What it binds is not known. This CDR3 has 12 amino acids. Trimming took off 3 bases at V and 8 bases at J, with 7 bases between the two ends. Study outcomes and limitations: Carriage of fewer insertions was seen in abundant cord blood beta clonotypes, whereas memory repertoires showed none.

These same records also appear under a second study, on yellow fever vaccine responses in identical twins.

The clonotype was recovered from a woman aged 18-29 years in good health. Sequenced input: PBMCs. This chain joins TRBV12-3 or TRBV12-4 and TRBJ1-4; D not certain. CDR3 sequence: CASSFRLEKLFF. The CDR3, as DNA: TGTGCCAGCAGTTTCCGACTCGAAAAACTGTTTTTT.